These 20 T cell receptor beta chains share one sample of origin, sequenced in a study of blood T cell repertoires in COVID-19. The data were produced by immunoSEQ multiplex PCR, yet TCRdb's version contains in-frame clones alone and is incomplete. The table shows more than 300,000 clones, with around 90% occurring only once. The source material was PBMCs or T cells enriched from blood (not recorded which). Every receptor here comes from a woman between 25 and 40 years old who had recovered from COVID-19.

The chain is built from TRBV27 and TRBJ2-7; 9 bases line up with TRBD2. The germline CDR1 and CDR2 sequences are MNHEY and SMNVEV (reference sequence). The CDR3 consists of 16 residues. V shed 5 bases and J 4 bases; nucleotides not matched to a gene: 12. This CDR3 is CASSPDRSGRSYEQYF. CDR3 DNA sequence: TGTGCCAGCAGTCCTGACAGGAGCGGGAGGTCTTACGAGCAGTACTTC.

V is TRBV6-2 or TRBV6-3 and J is TRBJ1-2, with 8 positions matching TRBD1. V was clipped by 4 bases and J by 3 bases; unmatched bases: 7. Germline loops: CDR1 MNHEY, CDR2 SVGEGT. This CDR3 is built from 15 residues. In DNA form, the CDR3 reads TGTGCCAGCAGTTCCCCGGACAGGGCCTACTATGGCTACACCTTC. Translation: CASSSPDRAYYGYTF.

The CDR3 protein is CASTPVDMNTEAFF. The CDR3 DNA follows: TGTGCCAGCACCCCTGTGGACATGAACACTGAAGCTTTCTTT. The V call is TRBV28, the J call TRBJ1-1; D possibly corresponds to TRBD1 (5 bases). From germline, CDR1 is MDHEN and CDR2 SYDVKM. The CDR3 is 14 amino acids. The V and J ends lost 7 bases and 0 bases respectively, with 12 bases between them.

The V call is TRBV5-4, the J call TRBJ1-6; D ambiguous. There are 12 residues in the CDR3. V was clipped by 3 bases and J by 7 bases, with 5 bases between them. Germline V gene data show CDR1 as SGHNT and CDR2 as YYREEE (reference sequence). The CDR3: CASSSINSPLHF. DNA of the CDR3: TGTGCCAGCAGCTCAATCAATTCACCCCTCCACTTT.

The chain employs TRBV7-8 and TRBJ1-2; TRBD1 agrees at 12 bases. Germline V gives CDR1 SGHVS, CDR2 FQNEAQ. Losses at the gene ends were 3 bases for V and 4 bases for J; bases not matched to a gene: 6. This CDR3 is built from 16 residues. DNA for the CDR3: TGTGCCAGCAGCTTGGGGACAGGGGGCGCAGGCTATGGCTACACCTTC. Amino acid sequence: CASSLGTGGAGYGYTF. Based on the CDR3 plus reference TRBV7-8 and TRBJ1-2, the full variable domain is GAGVSQSPRYKVAKRGQDVALRCDPISGHVSLFWYQQALGQGPEFLTYFQNEAQLDKSGLPSDRFFAERPEGSVSTLKIQRTQQEDSAVYLCASSLGTGGAGYGYTFGSGTRLTVV.

The chain links TRBV2 to TRBJ1-4; the D gene is possibly TRBD1 (5 bases). Looked up from germline, CDR1 is SNHLY and CDR2 is FYNNEI. Between the trimmed V and J ends, which lost 7 bases and 8 bases, there was a span of 11 bases. The CDR3 extends over 12 amino acids. The CDR3 loop reads CASNVRGEKLFF. CDR3 in DNA: TGTGCCAGCAACGTCCGGGGGGAAAAACTGTTTTTT.

Turning to this clone: Other DNA sequences from this sample encode an identical CDR3 as well. The rearrangement links TRBV27 to TRBJ2-1; 9 bases fit TRBD2. CDR3 length equals 15 residues. CDR1 and CDR2 (germline): MNHEY, SMNVEV (reference sequence). After removal of 6 bases from V and 4 bases from J, the junction contained 7 bases not matched to a gene. The CDR3 DNA reads TGTGCCAGCAGCCTCGCGGGGGGGTTATACAATGAGCAGTTCTTC. It translates to CASSLAGGLYNEQFF.

The V gene is TRBV7-2, the J gene TRBJ2-3; D not resolved. In germline, CDR1 is SGHTA, CDR2 FQGNSA. This CDR3 is 14 amino acids long. The ends were cut back, 5 bases at V and 0 bases at J, with 9 bases in the middle. CDR3 loop: CASSPHQSTDTQYF. Written as DNA, the CDR3 is TGTGCCAGCAGCCCCCACCAGAGCACAGATACGCAGTATTTT.

The chain carries TRBV9 and TRBJ1-1; tentative D call: TRBD1 (6 bases). Germline assignment: CDR1 SGDLS and CDR2 YYNGEE. The V end was cut by 2 bases, the J end by 1 base, with 6 bases between. The CDR3 consists of 13 residues. For the CDR3, the DNA is TGTGCCAGCAGCGTGACAGGGAACACTGAAGCTTTCTTT. Encoded protein: CASSVTGNTEAFF.

This chain uses TRBV6-1 with TRBJ1-2; a weak D match, TRBD1 (5 bases). This CDR3 is 17 amino acids long. Per germline, CDR1 MNHNS and CDR2 SASEGT. The V end lost 1 base, the J end lost 1 base, and 16 bases lay between the germline ends. The CDR3 coding sequence is TGTGCCAGCAGTGAAGTGGCGGGGGGATTCAGTAACTATGGCTACACCTTC. Protein product: CASSEVAGGFSNYGYTF.

The DNA for the CDR3 is TGTGCCAGCAGCCGGGGACTAGCGGAAACCGGGGAGCTGTTTTTT. The encoded protein is CASSRGLAETGELFF. The chain is built from TRBV3-1 (or the pseudogene TRBV3-2) and TRBJ2-2; 11 nucleotides line up with TRBD2. CDR1 LGHDT and CDR2 YNNKEL come from the germline V gene (reference sequence). V was pared by 4 bases and J by 5 bases, with 3 bases of the junction left unmatched. CDR3 length: 15 residues.

This chain's CDR3 is CASSLEGLRDRDGYTF. As DNA, the CDR3 is TGTGCCAGCAGCTTAGAAGGGCTTAGGGACAGGGACGGCTACACCTTC. V usage is TRBV7-9 and J usage is TRBJ1-2, with 9 bases lining up with TRBD1. Trimming removed 1 base from V and 8 bases from J; junction bases left unmatched: 11. CDR1 is SEHNR and CDR2 is FQNEAQ in the germline V gene (reference sequence). This CDR3 has 16 amino acids.

The V gene is TRBV7-2, the J gene TRBJ2-5, with D possibly TRBD2 on 6 matching bases. Trimming pared 2 bases from V and 6 bases from J, leaving 13 bases between. Germline loops: CDR1 SGHTA, CDR2 FQGNSA. The CDR3 contains 14 residues. CDR3 DNA sequence: TGTGCCAGCAGCTTATGGACTACTAAGCAGACCCAGTACTTC. Its translation is CASSLWTTKQTQYF.

The chain uses TRBV27 and TRBJ2-7, with 13 positions matching TRBD2. Germline V gene lookup returns CDR1 MNHEY and CDR2 SMNVEV (reference sequence). V was pared by 5 bases and J by 3 bases, with 13 bases of the junction left unmatched. CDR3 length: 18 amino acids. The CDR3: CASSTSGTSGIPHYEQYF. CDR3 sequence (DNA): TGTGCCAGCAGTACCTCCGGGACTAGCGGGATTCCCCACTACGAGCAGTACTTC.

V usage is TRBV7-9 and J usage is TRBJ1-2; tentatively, D is TRBD1 (6 bases). With 2 bases removed from V and 8 bases from J, the gap between germline ends came to 9 bases. Germline assignment: CDR1 SEHNR and CDR2 FQNEAQ (reference sequence). The CDR3 totals 12 residues. DNA for the CDR3: TGTGCCAGCAGCTTATGGACAGAAGGCTACACCTTC. Translating it yields CASSLWTEGYTF. The full variable domain, with the rest looked up from reference TRBV7-9 and TRBJ1-2, is DTGVSQNPRHKITKRGQNVTFRCDPISEHNRLYWYRQTLGQGPEFLTYFQNEAQLEKSRLLSDRFSAERPKGSFSTLEIQRTEQGDSAMYLCASSLWTEGYTFGSGTRLTVV.

The V and J genes are TRBV5-5 and TRBJ2-3; the D gene is possibly TRBD2 (6 bases). Trimming removed 4 bases from V and 11 bases from J, with 14 bases in between. The germline V gene encodes CDR1 SGHKS and CDR2 YYEKEE (reference sequence). CDR3 length: 12 residues. This CDR3 reads CASSLPAGRQYF. CDR3 nucleotide sequence: TGTGCCAGCAGCCTACCTGCGGGAAGGCAGTATTTT.

The J gene is TRBJ1-2, the V gene TRBV2, with a weak D call TRBD1 (6 bases). Germline V gene data show CDR1 as SNHLY and CDR2 as FYNNEI. V shed 3 bases and J shed 8 bases, with 16 bases lying between them. The CDR3 covers 14 residues. The CDR3 here is CASSEGHPLVGYTF. The DNA of the CDR3 is TGTGCCAGCAGTGAGGGACACCCGTTGGTGGGCTACACCTTC.

This clone is a singleton in its sample. The chain recombines TRBV18 with TRBJ1-1; 7 bases are shared with TRBD1. This CDR3 contains 16 residues. The germline V gene encodes CDR1 KGHSH and CDR2 LQKENI. With V trimmed by 5 bases and J by 0 bases, 9 bases remained unmatched. The CDR3 loop reads CASSGQEWNVNTEAFF. The CDR3 DNA reads as TGTGCCAGCTCAGGACAGGAGTGGAACGTGAACACTGAAGCTTTCTTT.

The chain carries TRBV18 and TRBJ2-5; 9 bases line up with TRBD1. The germline V gene encodes CDR1 KGHSH and CDR2 LQKENI. This CDR3 contains 15 residues. V lost 3 bases to trimming and J lost 4 bases; unmatched junction nucleotides: 6. CDR3 sequence (DNA): TGTGCCAGCTCACCCGGGACAGGGAGGGGAGAGACCCAGTACTTC. It encodes CASSPGTGRGETQYF.

This chain uses TRBV11-2 with TRBJ2-5; D gene uncertain. The V and J ends lost 5 bases and 2 bases respectively, with 3 bases between them. Germline V gene lookup returns CDR1 SGHAT and CDR2 FQNNGV. This CDR3 is built from 11 residues. This CDR3 reads CASSPQETQYF. In DNA, the CDR3 is TGTGCCAGCAGCCCACAAGAGACCCAGTACTTC. Full variable domain (remainder filled in from reference TRBV11-2 and TRBJ2-5): EAGVAQSPRYKIIEKRQSVAFWCNPISGHATLYWYQQILGQGPKLLIQFQNNGVVDDSQLPKDRFSAERLKGVDSTLKIQPAKLEDSAVYLCASSPQETQYFGPGTRLLVL.